The 7 T cell receptor beta chains below all came from one sample that was sequenced in a study of T cells after yellow fever vaccination. TCRdb fed the 5' RACE reads into MiXCR, producing one record per CDR3 protein. The sample has a few hundred thousand distinct CDR3 sequences, 8% to 9.5% seen once. The source material was PBMCs, sampled 45 days after the first yellow fever vaccination. These receptors were obtained from a man aged 18 to 30 who received the YFV17D yellow fever vaccine.

This clonotype was seen more than once but under ten times. The chain links TRBV20-1 to TRBJ2-2; D tentatively reads TRBD1 or TRBD2 (5 bases each). The V and J ends lost 5 bases and 2 bases respectively, with 15 bases between them. CDR3 length equals 15 residues. Germline assignment: CDR1 DFQATT and CDR2 SNEGSKA (reference sequence). CDR3 protein: CSAHRDGTNTGELFF. The CDR3 DNA is TGCAGTGCTCATAGGGACGGAACCAACACCGGGGAGCTGTTTTTT.

This clonotype was seen a handful of times. The gene calls are TRBV11-2 and TRBJ2-6; tentatively, D is TRBD2 (5 bases). Per germline, CDR1 SGHAT and CDR2 FQNNGV. The ends were cut back, 0 bases at V and 0 bases at J, with 12 bases in the middle. The CDR3 runs to 18 residues. The CDR3 region is CASSLEAAVRSGANVLTF. The CDR3 DNA is TGTGCCAGCAGCTTAGAAGCGGCAGTTCGCTCTGGGGCCAACGTCCTGACTTTC.

This clonotype was counted between two and nine times. The chain uses TRBV13 and TRBJ2-7; no clear D gene. The CDR3 is made up of 18 amino acids. V lost 5 bases to trimming and J lost 3 bases, with 26 bases between them. Germline V gene data show CDR1 as PRHDT and CDR2 as FYEKMQ (reference sequence). The CDR3 sequence is CASSARSLPGLSHYEQYF. DNA of the CDR3: TGTGCCAGCAGCGCACGATCCCTCCCCGGGCTCAGTCACTACGAGCAGTACTTC.

This clonotype was picked up many times. This rearrangement joins TRBV7-6 to TRBJ2-7, with TRBD1 identical over 9 bases. The CDR3 loop spans 15 amino acids. V shed 2 bases and J 1 base; nucleotides not matched to a gene: 3. Germline values: CDR1 SGHVS, CDR2 FNYEAQ. The CDR3 loop reads CASSLLGTGSYEQYF. The CDR3 DNA sequence: TGTGCCAGCAGCTTACTTGGGACAGGGTCCTACGAGCAGTACTTC.

This clonotype was seen repeatedly, ten times or more. The genes are TRBV28 and TRBJ1-1; D is unresolved. This CDR3 has 12 residues. Germline assignment: CDR1 MDHEN and CDR2 SYDVKM. Trimming shortened V by 6 bases and J by 1 base, and 6 bases separated the two germline ends. CDR3 in DNA: TGTGCCAGCAGCCCCCAGAACACTGAAGCTTTCTTT. Translating gives CASSPQNTEAFF.

The rearrangement joins TRBV6-2 or TRBV6-3 to TRBJ2-3, with 10 bases lining up with TRBD2. Losses at the gene ends were 2 bases for V and 1 base for J; bases not matched to a gene: 0. The CDR3 runs 15 residues. The germline CDR1 and CDR2 sequences are MNHEY and SVGEGT. The CDR3 sequence: CASSYGTSGTDTQYF. CDR3 in DNA: TGTGCCAGCAGTTACGGGACTAGCGGCACAGATACGCAGTATTTT.

This clonotype came up many times. The chain combines TRBV7-2 with TRBJ1-5; unclear D gene. The CDR3 is 12 residues long. Trimming left V 3 bases short and J 1 base short, with 1 base between. Per germline, CDR1 SGHTA and CDR2 FQGNSA. The CDR3 loop is CASSFSNQPQHF. In DNA form, the CDR3 reads TGTGCCAGCAGCTTCAGCAATCAGCCCCAGCATTTT.